This section outlines one T cell receptor beta chain sequence together with its context. The sample belongs to a study of brain T cells in children with intractable seizures. Time point indicated: blood from clinic visit 5 months post-surgery; TSC patient then seizure free. The sequenced cases were selected for having the highest brain T cell transcript signatures. Pre-surgery treatment included at least one anti-epileptic drug. Using immunoSEQ multiplex PCR, the repertoire was profiled, and TCRdb retains in-frame clones only, with some absent. The profile shows about 320,000 clones, over 90% of them singletons. Looked up from germline, CDR1 is MGHRA and CDR2 is YSYEKL. The V end was cut by 3 bases, the J end by 5 bases, with 13 bases between. This CDR3 has 14 residues.

The sequenced sample was peripheral blood, obtained roughly 5 months after surgery. The clonotype originates from a boy under two years old with tuberous sclerosis and intractable seizures. The chain is built from TRBV4-1 and TRBJ1-2; the D is unclear. CDR3 coding DNA: TGCGCCAGCAGCCACCCAAATCTCAAGTATGGCTACACCTTC. It translates to CASSHPNLKYGYTF.